One T cell receptor beta chain is described in this entry. Its target is not known. This CDR3 has 16 amino acids. The germline CDR1 and CDR2 sequences are ENHRY and SYGVKD. Trimming at V came to 7 bases and at J to 7 bases, leaving 10 bases not matched to a gene. Sequencing used immunoSEQ multiplex PCR; TCRdb keeps in-frame clones, though not all of them. The table shows around 370,000 clones, with roughly 84% occurring only once. This entry is derived from a study of Ad26.COV2.S vaccination and SARS-CoV-2 variants. Broader study findings: Researchers reported similar non-spike TCR breadth in vaccine and placebo recipients.

Treatment in this sample: about 20 received Ad26.COV2.S at low or high dose, single or two shots; five or six received placebo; per-sample allocation not given. Material that was analyzed had been drawn on day 63 after the first vaccine or placebo injection. The V call is TRBV10-3, the J call TRBJ2-1; TRBD2 aligns across 13 bases. This clonotype originated in a person between 18 and 65 years old who received the Ad26.COV2.S COVID-19 vaccine or a placebo. Sequencing was performed on peripheral blood, taken in a trial of Ad26.COV2.S vaccine versus placebo. The CDR3: CAIKGLAGALRNEQFF. As DNA, the CDR3 is TGTGCCATCAAAGGACTAGCGGGGGCCCTTCGGAATGAGCAGTTCTTC.